This T cell receptor (beta chain) derives from a study of blood T cell repertoires in COVID-19. Background on the study: Whether acute or convalescent, the COVID-19 samples came from the United States, Italy and Spain. Sample material is recorded as cDNA or gDNA derived from T cells, B-cell-depleted T cells, or PBMCs.

How the authors handled the data: Amplified reference gene primers provided the basis for estimating nucleated cell counts. The data were produced by immunoSEQ multiplex PCR, yet TCRdb's version contains in-frame clones alone and is incomplete. For V, J and clone size, that table is used; D and trimming come from the DNA. The sample lists around 78,000 clones; around 84% were seen once. This clone was picked up one time. From germline, CDR1 is SGHTA and CDR2 FQGTGA. CDR3 length: 16 residues. Between the trimmed V and J ends, which lost 4 bases and 1 base, there was a span of 14 bases. This clonotype originated in a man aged 70-80 years with active or convalescent COVID-19. Input material: peripheral blood. V gene TRBV7-3 combines with J gene TRBJ2-1; D perhaps matches TRBD1 (6 bases). This CDR3 is CASSSGPGVSYNEQFF. The CDR3 DNA sequence: TGTGCCAGCAGCTCCGGTCCAGGGGTATCCTACAATGAGCAGTTCTTC.